These T cell receptor beta chains were read from a single sample in a study of OX40 agonist ivuxolimab in advanced cancers. Assay: immunoSEQ multiplex PCR; the TCRdb copy retains only in-frame clones and omits some. The sample lists about 93,000 clones; roughly 90% were seen once. Sample: CD4+ or CD8+ T cells sorted from blood, taken in a trial of the OX40 agonist ivuxolimab. Receptors originate from an adult with an advanced solid tumor such as melanoma, head and neck, liver or kidney cancer. CDR3s include the opening cysteine and the closing phenylalanine or tryptophan. The order of the fields is clone size, D gene, V gene, J gene, CDR3 protein, CDR3 DNA. A D gene is named only where the DNA matches it firmly. Size is omitted from some rows. Given values are once, few, many or a class for expanded clones.

NA	NA	TRBV11-3	TRBJ1-1	CASSLDPGWTTEAFF	TGTGCCAGCAGCTTAGATCCGGGGTGGACCACTGAAGCTTTCTTT
NA	NA	TRBV5-1	TRBJ2-3	CASSLAVVDTQYF	TGCGCCAGCAGCTTGGCCGTGGTAGATACGCAGTATTTT
NA	TRBD1	TRBV28	TRBJ2-1	CASHGQGAYNEQFF	TGTGCCAGCCACGGACAGGGTGCCTACAATGAGCAGTTCTTC
NA	NA	TRBV18	TRBJ2-3	CASSPADTQYF	TGTGCCAGCTCACCGGCAGATACGCAGTATTTT
few	NA	TRBV30	TRBJ1-1	CAWSVPPEAFF	TGTGCCTGGAGTGTACCGCCTGAAGCTTTCTTT
once	NA	TRBV5-6	TRBJ2-7	CASSFLETGEQYF	TGTGCCAGCAGCTTCCTTGAAACGGGGGAGCAGTACTTC
NA	TRBD2	TRBV27	TRBJ2-1	CASRALTSVTGEQFF	TGTGCCAGCAGGGCCCTGACTAGCGTGACTGGGGAGCAGTTCTTC
NA	NA	TRBV18	TRBJ1-1	CASSLITGRDEAFF	TGTGCCAGCTCACTGATCACAGGGAGGGATGAAGCTTTCTTT
few	NA	TRBV11-3	TRBJ1-2	CASSRDPGRGYTF	TGTGCCAGCAGCCGCGACCCCGGGCGCGGCTACACCTTC
NA	NA	TRBV6-5	TRBJ2-7	CASSYSGTSYEQYF	TGTGCCAGCAGTTACTCCGGGACCTCCTACGAGCAGTACTTC
NA	NA	TRBV20-1	TRBJ1-3	CSARAGNTIYF	TGCAGTGCTAGAGCCGGAAACACCATATATTTT
NA	NA	TRBV7-3	TRBJ2-3	CASSLLAGDVPTDTQYF	TGTGCCAGCAGCTTACTGGCAGGGGACGTCCCCACAGATACGCAGTATTTT